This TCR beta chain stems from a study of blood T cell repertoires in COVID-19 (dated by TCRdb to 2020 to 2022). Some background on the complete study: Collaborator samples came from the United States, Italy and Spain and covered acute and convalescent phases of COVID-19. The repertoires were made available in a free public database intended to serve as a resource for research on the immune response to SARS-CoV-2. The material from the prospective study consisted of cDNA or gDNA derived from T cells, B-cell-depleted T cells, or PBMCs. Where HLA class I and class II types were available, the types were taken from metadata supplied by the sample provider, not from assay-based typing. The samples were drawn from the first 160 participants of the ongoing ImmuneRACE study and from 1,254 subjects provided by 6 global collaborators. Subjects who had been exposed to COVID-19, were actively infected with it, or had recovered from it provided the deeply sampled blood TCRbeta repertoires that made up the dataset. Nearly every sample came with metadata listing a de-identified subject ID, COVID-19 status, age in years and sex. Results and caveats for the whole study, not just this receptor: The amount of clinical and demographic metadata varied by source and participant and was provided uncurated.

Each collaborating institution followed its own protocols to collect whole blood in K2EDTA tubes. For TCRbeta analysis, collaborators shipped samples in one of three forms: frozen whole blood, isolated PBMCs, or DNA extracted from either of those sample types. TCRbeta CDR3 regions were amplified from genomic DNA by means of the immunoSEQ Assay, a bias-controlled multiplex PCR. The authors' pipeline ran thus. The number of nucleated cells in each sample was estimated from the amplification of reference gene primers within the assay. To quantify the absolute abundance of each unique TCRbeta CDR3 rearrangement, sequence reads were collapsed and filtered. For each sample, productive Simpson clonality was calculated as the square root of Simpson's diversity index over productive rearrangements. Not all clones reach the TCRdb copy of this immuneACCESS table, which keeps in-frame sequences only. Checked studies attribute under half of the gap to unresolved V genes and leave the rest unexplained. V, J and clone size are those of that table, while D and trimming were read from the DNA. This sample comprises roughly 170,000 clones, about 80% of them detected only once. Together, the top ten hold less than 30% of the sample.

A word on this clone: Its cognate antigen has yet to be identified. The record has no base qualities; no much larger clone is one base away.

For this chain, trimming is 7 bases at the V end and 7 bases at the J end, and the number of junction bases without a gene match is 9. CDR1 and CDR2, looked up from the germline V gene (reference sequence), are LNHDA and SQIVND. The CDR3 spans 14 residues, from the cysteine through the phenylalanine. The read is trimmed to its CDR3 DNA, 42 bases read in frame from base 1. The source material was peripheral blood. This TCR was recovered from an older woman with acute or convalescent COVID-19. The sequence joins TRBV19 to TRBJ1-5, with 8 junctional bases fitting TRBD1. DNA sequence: TGTGCCAGTAACCGGTCAGGGGGCAGACAGCCCCAGCATTTT. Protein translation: CASNRSGGRQPQHF.